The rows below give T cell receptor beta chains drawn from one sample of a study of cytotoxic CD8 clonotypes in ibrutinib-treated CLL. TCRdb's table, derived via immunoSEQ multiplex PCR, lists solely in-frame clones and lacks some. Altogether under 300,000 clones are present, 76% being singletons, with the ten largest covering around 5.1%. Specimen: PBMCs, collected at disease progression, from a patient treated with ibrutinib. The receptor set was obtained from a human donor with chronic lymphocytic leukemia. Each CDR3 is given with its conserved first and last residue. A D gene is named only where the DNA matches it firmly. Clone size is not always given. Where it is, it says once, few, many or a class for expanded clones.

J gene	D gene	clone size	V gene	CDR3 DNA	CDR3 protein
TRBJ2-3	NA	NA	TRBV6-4	TGTGCCAGCAGTCTTACTGGGGGTCCCGGGGATACGCAGTATTTT	CASSLTGGPGDTQYF
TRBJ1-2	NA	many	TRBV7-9	TGTGCCAGCAGCTTAGCTGTCGGACAGCATAACTATGGCTACACCTTC	CASSLAVGQHNYGYTF
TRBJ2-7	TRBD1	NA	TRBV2	TGTGCCAGCAGTTCGGGACAGGGAATCGACGAGCAGTACTTC	CASSSGQGIDEQYF
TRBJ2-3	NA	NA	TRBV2	TGTGCCAGCAGTCCGACCATAAGTCGATGGAATACGCAGTATTTT	CASSPTISRWNTQYF
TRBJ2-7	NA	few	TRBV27	TGTGCCAGCAGTGCCTCCCGCTTCTACGAGCAGTACTTC	CASSASRFYEQYF
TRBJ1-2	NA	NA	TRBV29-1	TGCAGCGTTGAACGAACGAACAGCTTCCTGAACTATGGCTACACCTTC	CSVERTNSFLNYGYTF
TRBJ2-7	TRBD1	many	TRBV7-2	TGTGCCAGTCGACAGGGTTTAAGCGAGCAGTACTTC	CASRQGLSEQYF
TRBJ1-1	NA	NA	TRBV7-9	TGTGCCAGCAGCTATCGGACGTTAAAAACAGCTTTCTTT	CASSYRTLKTAFF
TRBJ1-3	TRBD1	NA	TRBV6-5	TGTGCCAGCAGCGTAAACGACAGGGTTGGAAACACCATATATTTT	CASSVNDRVGNTIYF
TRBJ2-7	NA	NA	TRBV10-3	TGTGCCATCAGTGAGTCAATAGTTGAGCAGTACTTC	CAISESIVEQYF
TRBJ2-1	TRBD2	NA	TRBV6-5	TGTGCCAGCAGTTCCCGACTAGCGAGCTCCTACAATGAGCAGTTCTTC	CASSSRLASSYNEQFF
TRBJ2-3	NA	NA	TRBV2	TGTGCCAGCAGTGTTAGGGCCAGCACAGATACGCAGTATTTT	CASSVRASTDTQYF
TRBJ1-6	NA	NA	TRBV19	TGTGCCAGTAACCTCGGACCTAATTCACCCCTCCACTTT	CASNLGPNSPLHF
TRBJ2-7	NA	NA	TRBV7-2	TGTGCCAGCAGCCAAGAGCGGGCCCTCTCAGGGCAGTACTTC	CASSQERALSGQYF
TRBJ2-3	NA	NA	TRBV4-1	TGCGCCAGCAGGGTAGGGGGAGGGAGCACAGATACGCAGTATTTT	CASRVGGGSTDTQYF
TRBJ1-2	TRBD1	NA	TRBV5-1	TGCGCCAGCAGCTTTGACAGGGCCCTCACTAACTATGGCTACACCTTC	CASSFDRALTNYGYTF
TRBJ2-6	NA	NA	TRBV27	TGTGCCAGCAGTCGGGGTGTGGGGGCCAACGTCCTGACTTTC	CASSRGVGANVLTF
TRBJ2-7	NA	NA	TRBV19	TGTGCCAGTAGTATCGGGGTCTCGGGGGCTCCATCCTACGAGCAGTACTTC	CASSIGVSGAPSYEQYF
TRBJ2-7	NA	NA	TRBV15	TGTGCCACCAGCAGAGGCGGGGTCGAGCAGTACTTC	CATSRGGVEQYF
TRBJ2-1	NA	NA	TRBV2	TGTGCCAGCAGTGACGGCCCGGGGACTGAGCAGTTCTTC	CASSDGPGTEQFF
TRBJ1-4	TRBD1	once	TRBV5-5	TGTGCCAGCAGCTTCAGGGACAGGTCTAATGAAAAACTGTTTTTT	CASSFRDRSNEKLFF
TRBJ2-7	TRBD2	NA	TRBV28	TGTGCCAGCAGTTTTGGGACTAGGGCTTTGGAGCAGTACTTC	CASSFGTRALEQYF
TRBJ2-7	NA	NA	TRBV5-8	TGTGCCAGCAGCTTGATTGGCAGGGTAAGGAACGAGCAGTACTTC	CASSLIGRVRNEQYF
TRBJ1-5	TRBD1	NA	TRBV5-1	TGCGCCAGCAGCTTGACAGGGGGCGACCAGCCCCAGCATTTT	CASSLTGGDQPQHF
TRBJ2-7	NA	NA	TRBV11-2	TGTGCCAGCAGCTTAATCGGATCCTACGAGCAGTACTTC	CASSLIGSYEQYF
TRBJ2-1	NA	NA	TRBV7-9	TGTGCCAGCAGTAAAGACAATGAGCAGTTCTTC	CASSKDNEQFF
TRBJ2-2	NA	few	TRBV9	TGTGCCAGCAGCCCCCCCGGGACGGGGAAGGGGGAGCTGTTTTTT	CASSPPGTGKGELFF
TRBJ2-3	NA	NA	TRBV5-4	TGTGCCAGCAGCCCCAGTTTGAACACAGATACGCAGTATTTT	CASSPSLNTDTQYF
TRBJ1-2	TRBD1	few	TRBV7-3	TGTGCCAGCAGCTCCAGGGGGCAGGACGGCTACACCTTC	CASSSRGQDGYTF
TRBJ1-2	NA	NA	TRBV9	TGTGCCAGCCACACAGGGATCTATGGCTACACCTTC	CASHTGIYGYTF
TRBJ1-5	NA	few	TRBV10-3	TGTGCCGCACAACAAACTAGCAATCAGCCCCAGCATTTT	CAAQQTSNQPQHF
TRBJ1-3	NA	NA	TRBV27	TGTGCCAGCAGTACCGGGTTTGGAAACACCATATATTTT	CASSTGFGNTIYF
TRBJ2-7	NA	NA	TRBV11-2	TGTGCCAGCGGCGCCTACGAGCAGTACTTC	CASGAYEQYF
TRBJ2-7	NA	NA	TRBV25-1	TGTGCCAGCAGTACGTGGTACGAGCAGTACTTC	CASSTWYEQYF
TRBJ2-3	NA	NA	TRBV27	TGTGCCAGCAGCTGGGTGAATTGGGGGGAGGGCACAGATACGCAGTATTTT	CASSWVNWGEGTDTQYF
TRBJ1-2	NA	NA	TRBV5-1	TGCGCCAGCAGCTTGGACGGCAACTATGGCTACACCTTC	CASSLDGNYGYTF
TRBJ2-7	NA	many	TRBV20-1	TGCAGTGCTAGTGGCCCTTACGAGCAGTACTTC	CSASGPYEQYF
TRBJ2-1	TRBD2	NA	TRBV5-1	TGCGCCAGCAGCTTGGTCGGGGGGAGCTCCTACAATGAGCAGTTCTTC	CASSLVGGSSYNEQFF
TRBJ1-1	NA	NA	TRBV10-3	TGTGCCATCAGTGAGTCCGTTGTCCGGGGCACTGAAGCTTTCTTT	CAISESVVRGTEAFF
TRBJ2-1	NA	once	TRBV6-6	TGTGCCAGCAGTTACTCGGGGGGAGTGAACAATGAGCAGTTCTTC	CASSYSGGVNNEQFF
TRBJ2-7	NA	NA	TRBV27	TGTGCCAGCAGCAACTTCTACGAGCAGTACTTC	CASSNFYEQYF
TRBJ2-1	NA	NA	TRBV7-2	TGTGCCAGCAGCTTAGCTGAAAACAATGAGCAGTTCTTC	CASSLAENNEQFF
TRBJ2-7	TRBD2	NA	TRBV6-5	TGTGCCAGCAGTTACCGGGGACTAGCGTACGAGCAGTACTTC	CASSYRGLAYEQYF
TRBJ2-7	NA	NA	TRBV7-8	TGTGCCAGCAGCTTGGCCCAAGCGCCCTACGAGCAGTACTTC	CASSLAQAPYEQYF
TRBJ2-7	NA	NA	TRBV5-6	TGTGCCAGCAGCTTGTACCGGGGGCCATCCTACGAGCAGTACTTC	CASSLYRGPSYEQYF
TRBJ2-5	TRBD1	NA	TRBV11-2	TGTGCCAGCAGCTTAGCCCAGCGCAGGGGGCGAGAGACCCAGTACTTC	CASSLAQRRGRETQYF
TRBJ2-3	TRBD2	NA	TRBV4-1	TGCGCCAGCAGCCGAGGGACTAGCGGGAGCGCAGATACGCAGTATTTT	CASSRGTSGSADTQYF
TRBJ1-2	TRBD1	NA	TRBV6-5	TGTGCCAGCAGTACATGGACAGGTGATTATGGCTACACCTTC	CASSTWTGDYGYTF
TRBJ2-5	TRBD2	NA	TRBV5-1	TGCGCCAGCAGTTTGAAAGCGGGAGCGGAGGCGACCCAGTACTTC	CASSLKAGAEATQYF